This TCR beta chain was profiled in a study of blood T cell repertoires in COVID-19 (dated by TCRdb to about 2020). About the full investigation: Collaborator samples came from the United States, Italy and Spain and covered acute and convalescent phases of COVID-19. The prospective study material was composed of cDNA or gDNA derived from T cells, B-cell-depleted T cells, or PBMCs. The dataset comprised deeply sampled blood TCRbeta repertoires from subjects exposed to, actively infected with, or recovered from COVID-19. A freely available public database, intended as a resource for researchers studying the immune response to SARS-CoV-2, is where the repertoires were released. Samples came from the ongoing ImmuneRACE study (first 160 participants) plus 1,254 subjects from 6 global collaborators. A de-identified subject ID, COVID-19 status, age in years and sex were almost always included in the sample metadata. Where available, HLA class I and class II types were obtained from metadata supplied by the sample provider rather than from assay-based typing.

The immunoSEQ Assay, a bias-controlled multiplex PCR, was used to amplify TCRbeta CDR3 regions from genomic DNA. In the paper's pipeline: The number of nucleated cells in each sample was estimated by amplification of reference gene primers within the assay. To quantify the absolute abundance of each unique TCRbeta CDR3 rearrangement, sequence reads were collapsed and filtered. For each sample, productive Simpson clonality was calculated as the square root of Simpson's diversity index over productive rearrangements. The immuneACCESS repertoire file appears here via TCRdb, limited to in-frame rearrangements. These files lack a portion of the clones; in checked studies, under half of the deficit traces to unresolved V genes, and the cause of the others is not known. V, J and clone size were drawn from that table, and D and trimming were deduced from the DNA. In this sample the table shows 300,000 to 350,000 clones, more than 75% of which occur a single time. The top ten hold around 3.3% of the sample.

Another Seattle source contributed samples from volunteer blood donors who had recovered from COVID-19. The collaborating institutions used their own protocols to collect whole blood in K2EDTA tubes. For TCRbeta analysis, collaborators shipped samples as frozen whole blood, isolated PBMCs, or DNA extracted from either of those sample types. General study outcomes and caveats: Clinical and demographic metadata were provided uncurated, with the amount varying by source and participant.

The CDR3 covers 14 residues, taking in both the cysteine and the phenylalanine. Just the 42-base CDR3 DNA is kept, in frame starting at base 1. V sheds 4 bases and J sheds 0 bases, leaving 9 bases between their ends. The germline V gene (reference sequence) specifies LNHDA as CDR1 and SQIVND as CDR2. To note about this clone: No antigen is known for it. No base qualities exist here, and no much larger clone lies one base off it.

The TCR sequence derives from a young woman who had recovered from COVID-19. Here the chain combines TRBV19 and TRBJ1-2, with no confident D gene call. The material sequenced was peripheral blood. The nucleotide sequence is given as TGTGCCAGTAGTAACTTGGGCTCTAACTATGGCTACACCTTC. Its protein product is CASSNLGSNYGYTF. Beyond the CDR3, the reference TRBV19 and TRBJ1-2 genes provide the residues; the full variable domain reads: DGGITQSPKYLFRKEGQNVTLSCEQNLNHDAMYWYRQDPGQGLRLIYYSQIVNDFQKGDIAEGYSVSREKKESFPLTVTSAQKNPTAFYLCASSNLGSNYGYTFGSGTRLTVV.